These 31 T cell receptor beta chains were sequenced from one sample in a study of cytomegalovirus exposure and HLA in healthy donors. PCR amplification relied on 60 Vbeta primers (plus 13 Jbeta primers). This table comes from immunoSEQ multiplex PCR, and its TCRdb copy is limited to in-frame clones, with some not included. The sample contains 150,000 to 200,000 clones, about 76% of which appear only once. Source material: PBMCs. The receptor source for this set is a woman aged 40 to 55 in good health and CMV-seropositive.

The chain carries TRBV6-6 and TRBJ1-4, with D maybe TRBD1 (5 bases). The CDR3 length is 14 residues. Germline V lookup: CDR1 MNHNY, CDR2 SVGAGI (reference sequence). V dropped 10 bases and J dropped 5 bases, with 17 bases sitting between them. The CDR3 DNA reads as TGTGCCACCTTAACCGGGACTAGGAATGAAAAACTGTTTTTT. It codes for CATLTGTRNEKLFF.

CDR3 region: CASSQDGTSGNTGELFF. The CDR3 region has the DNA TGTGCCAGCAGCCAAGATGGTACTAGCGGCAACACCGGGGAGCTGTTTTTT. V gene TRBV4-2 combines with J gene TRBJ2-2; TRBD2 matches 8 bases. CDR3 length equals 17 residues. The trim removed 0 bases at V and 2 bases at J, leaving 5 bases unmatched. Looked up from germline, CDR1 is LGHNA and CDR2 is YNFKEQ.

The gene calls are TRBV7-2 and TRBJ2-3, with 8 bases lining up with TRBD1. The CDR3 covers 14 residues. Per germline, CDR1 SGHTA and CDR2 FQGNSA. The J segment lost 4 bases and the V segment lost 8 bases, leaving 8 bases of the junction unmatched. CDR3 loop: CASVDRGRADTQYF. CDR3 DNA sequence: TGTGCCAGCGTAGACAGGGGAAGGGCAGATACGCAGTATTTT.

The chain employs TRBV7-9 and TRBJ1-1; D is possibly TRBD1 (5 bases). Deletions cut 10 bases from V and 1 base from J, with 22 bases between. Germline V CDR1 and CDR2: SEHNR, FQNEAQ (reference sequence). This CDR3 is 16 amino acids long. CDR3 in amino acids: CATHPPGGERNTEAFF. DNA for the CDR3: TGTGCCACCCACCCCCCGGGGGGGGAGAGGAACACTGAAGCTTTCTTT. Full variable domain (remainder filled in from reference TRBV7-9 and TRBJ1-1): DTGVSQNPRHKITKRGQNVTFRCDPISEHNRLYWYRQTLGQGPEFLTYFQNEAQLEKSRLLSDRFSAERPKGSFSTLEIQRTEQGDSAMYLCATHPPGGERNTEAFFGQGTRLTVV.

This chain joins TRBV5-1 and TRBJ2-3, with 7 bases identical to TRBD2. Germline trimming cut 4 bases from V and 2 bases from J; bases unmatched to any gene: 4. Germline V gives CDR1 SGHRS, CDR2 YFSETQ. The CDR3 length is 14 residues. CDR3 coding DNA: TGCGCCAGCAGCGCTGGGGGGGTCACAGATACGCAGTATTTT. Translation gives CASSAGGVTDTQYF.

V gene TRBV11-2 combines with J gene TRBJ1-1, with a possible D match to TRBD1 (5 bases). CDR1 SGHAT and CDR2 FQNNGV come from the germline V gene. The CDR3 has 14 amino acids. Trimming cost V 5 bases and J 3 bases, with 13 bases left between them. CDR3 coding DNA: TGTGCCAGCAGCCCTGAAGGGGTATACACTGAAGCTTTCTTT. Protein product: CASSPEGVYTEAFF. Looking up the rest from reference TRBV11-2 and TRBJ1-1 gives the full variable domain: EAGVAQSPRYKIIEKRQSVAFWCNPISGHATLYWYQQILGQGPKLLIQFQNNGVVDDSQLPKDRFSAERLKGVDSTLKIQPAKLEDSAVYLCASSPEGVYTEAFFGQGTRLTVV.

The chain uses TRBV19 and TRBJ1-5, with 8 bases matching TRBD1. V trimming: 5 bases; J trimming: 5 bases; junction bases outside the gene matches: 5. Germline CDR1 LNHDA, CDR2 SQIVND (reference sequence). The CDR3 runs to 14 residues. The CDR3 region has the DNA TGTGCCAGTAGTTTCACAGGGGGTGATCAGCCCCAGCATTTT. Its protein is CASSFTGGDQPQHF. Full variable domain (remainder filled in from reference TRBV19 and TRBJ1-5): DGGITQSPKYLFRKEGQNVTLSCEQNLNHDAMYWYRQDPGQGLRLIYYSQIVNDFQKGDIAEGYSVSREKKESFPLTVTSAQKNPTAFYLCASSFTGGDQPQHFGDGTRLSIL.

CDR3 in amino acids: CASSLDLNQPQHF. As DNA, the CDR3 is TGTGCCAGCAGTCTGGACTTGAATCAGCCCCAGCATTTT. The V call is TRBV6-5, the J call TRBJ1-5; D is undetermined. CDR1 is MNHEY, CDR2 SVGAGI, per germline. The V gene lost 5 bases and the J gene lost 4 bases, with 9 bases spanning the gap. The CDR3 consists of 13 residues.

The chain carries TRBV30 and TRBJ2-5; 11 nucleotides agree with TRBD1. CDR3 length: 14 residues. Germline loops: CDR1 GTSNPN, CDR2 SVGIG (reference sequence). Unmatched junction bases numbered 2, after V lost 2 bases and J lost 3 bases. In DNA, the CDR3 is TGTGCCTGGAGTCGGGACAGGGGGAAAGAGACCCAGTACTTC. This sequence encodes CAWSRDRGKETQYF.

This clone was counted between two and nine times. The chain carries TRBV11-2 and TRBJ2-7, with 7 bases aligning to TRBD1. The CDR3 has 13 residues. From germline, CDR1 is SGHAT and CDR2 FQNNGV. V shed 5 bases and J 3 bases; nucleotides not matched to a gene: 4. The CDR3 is CASSLWTGYEQYF. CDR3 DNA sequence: TGTGCCAGCAGCCTCTGGACAGGCTACGAGCAGTACTTC.

The CDR3 region has the DNA TGTGCCAGCAGTGAAGCGGCAGGGCCCTTGACAGATACGCAGTATTTT. Its protein product is CASSEAAGPLTDTQYF. V and J are TRBV6-1 and TRBJ2-3; D is possibly TRBD1 (5 bases). The germline gives CDR1 MNHNS, CDR2 SASEGT. This CDR3 spans 16 amino acids. Trimming cost V 0 bases and J 3 bases, with 13 bases left between them.

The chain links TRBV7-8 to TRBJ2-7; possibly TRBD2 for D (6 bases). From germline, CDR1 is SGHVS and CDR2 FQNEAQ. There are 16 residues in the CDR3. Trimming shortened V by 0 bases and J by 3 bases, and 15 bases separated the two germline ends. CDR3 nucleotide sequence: TGTGCCAGCAGCTTAGCGGTCGGGGTGGGAGGCTACGAGCAGTACTTC. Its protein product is CASSLAVGVGGYEQYF.

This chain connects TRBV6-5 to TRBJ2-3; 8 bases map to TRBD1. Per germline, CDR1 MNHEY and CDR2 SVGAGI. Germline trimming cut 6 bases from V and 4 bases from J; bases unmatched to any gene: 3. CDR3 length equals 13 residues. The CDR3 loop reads CASRETGADTQYF. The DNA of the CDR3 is TGTGCCAGCAGAGAGACAGGGGCAGATACGCAGTATTTT.

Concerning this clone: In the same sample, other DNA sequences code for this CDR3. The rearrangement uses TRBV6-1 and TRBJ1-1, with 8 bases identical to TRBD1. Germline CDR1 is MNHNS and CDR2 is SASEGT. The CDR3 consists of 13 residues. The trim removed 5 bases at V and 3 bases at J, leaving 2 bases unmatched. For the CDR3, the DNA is TGTGCCAGCAGTCAGGACAGGGACACTGAAGCTTTCTTT. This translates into CASSQDRDTEAFF.

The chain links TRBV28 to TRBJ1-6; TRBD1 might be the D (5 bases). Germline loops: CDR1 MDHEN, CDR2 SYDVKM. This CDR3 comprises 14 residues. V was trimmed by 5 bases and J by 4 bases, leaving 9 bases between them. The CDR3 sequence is CASSPTDYNSPLHF. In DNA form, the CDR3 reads TGTGCCAGCAGTCCGACAGATTATAATTCACCCCTCCACTTT.

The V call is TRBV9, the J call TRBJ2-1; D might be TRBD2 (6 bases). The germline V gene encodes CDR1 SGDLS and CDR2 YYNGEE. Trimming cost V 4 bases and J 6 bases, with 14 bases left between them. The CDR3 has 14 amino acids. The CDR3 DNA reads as TGTGCCAGCAGCCCTACGACTAGTAGCAATGAGCAGTTCTTC. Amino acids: CASSPTTSSNEQFF. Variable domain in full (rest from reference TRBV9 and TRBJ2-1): DSGVTQTPKHLITATGQRVTLRCSPRSGDLSVYWYQQSLDQGLQFLIQYYNGEERAKGNILERFSAQQFPDLHSELNLSSLELGDSALYFCASSPTTSSNEQFFGPGTRLTVL.

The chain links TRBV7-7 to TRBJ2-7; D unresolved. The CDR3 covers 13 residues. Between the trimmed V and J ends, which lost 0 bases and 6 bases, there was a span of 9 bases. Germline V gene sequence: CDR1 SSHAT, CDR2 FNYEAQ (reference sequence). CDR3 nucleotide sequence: TGTGCCAGCAGCTTAGCGCGAGCTACCGAGCAGTACTTC. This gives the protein CASSLARATEQYF.

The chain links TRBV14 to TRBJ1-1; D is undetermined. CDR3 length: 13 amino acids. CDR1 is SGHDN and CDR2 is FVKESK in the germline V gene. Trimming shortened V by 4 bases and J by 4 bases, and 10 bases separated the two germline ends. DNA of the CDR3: TGTGCCAGCAGCCCAGTGAGCGTCACTGAAGCTTTCTTT. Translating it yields CASSPVSVTEAFF.

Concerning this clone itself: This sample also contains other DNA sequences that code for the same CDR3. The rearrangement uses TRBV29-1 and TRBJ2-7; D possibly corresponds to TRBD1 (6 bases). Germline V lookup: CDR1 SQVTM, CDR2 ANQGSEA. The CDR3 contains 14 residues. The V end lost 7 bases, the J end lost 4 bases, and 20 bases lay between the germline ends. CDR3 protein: CSATPRGNNYEQYF. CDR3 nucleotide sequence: TGCAGCGCCACCCCTAGGGGGAACAATTACGAGCAGTACTTC.

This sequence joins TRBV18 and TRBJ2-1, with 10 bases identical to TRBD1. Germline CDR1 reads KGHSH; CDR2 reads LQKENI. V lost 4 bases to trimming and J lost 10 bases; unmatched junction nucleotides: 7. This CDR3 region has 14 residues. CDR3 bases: TGTGCCAGCTCACTTGGGACAGGGGACCAAGAGCAGTTCTTC. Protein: CASSLGTGDQEQFF.

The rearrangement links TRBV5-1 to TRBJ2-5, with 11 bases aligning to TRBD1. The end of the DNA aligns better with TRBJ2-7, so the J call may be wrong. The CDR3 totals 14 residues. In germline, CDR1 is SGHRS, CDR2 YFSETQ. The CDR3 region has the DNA TGCGCCAGCAGCGGACAGGGGGCGACTACCGAGCAGTACTTC. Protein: CASSGQGATTEQYF.

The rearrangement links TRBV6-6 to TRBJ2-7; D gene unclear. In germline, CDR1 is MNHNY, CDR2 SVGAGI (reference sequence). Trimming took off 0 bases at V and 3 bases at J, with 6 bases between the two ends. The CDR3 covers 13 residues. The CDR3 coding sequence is TGTGCCAGCAGTTACTCTACAGACTACGAGCAGTACTTC. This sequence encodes CASSYSTDYEQYF.

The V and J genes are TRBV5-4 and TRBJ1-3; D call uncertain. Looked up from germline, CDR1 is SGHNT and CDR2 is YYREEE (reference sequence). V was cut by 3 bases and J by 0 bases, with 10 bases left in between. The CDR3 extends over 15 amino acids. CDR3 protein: CASSSEVDSGNTIYF. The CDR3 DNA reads TGTGCCAGCAGCTCGGAGGTGGACTCTGGAAACACCATATATTTT.

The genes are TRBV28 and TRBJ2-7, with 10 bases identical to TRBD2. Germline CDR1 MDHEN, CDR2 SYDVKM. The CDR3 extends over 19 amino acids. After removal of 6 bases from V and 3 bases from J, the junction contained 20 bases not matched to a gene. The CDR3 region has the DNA TGTGCCAGCAGCCTCACCCATAGCGGGGGGCACGTCACATTCTACGAGCAGTACTTC. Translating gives CASSLTHSGGHVTFYEQYF.

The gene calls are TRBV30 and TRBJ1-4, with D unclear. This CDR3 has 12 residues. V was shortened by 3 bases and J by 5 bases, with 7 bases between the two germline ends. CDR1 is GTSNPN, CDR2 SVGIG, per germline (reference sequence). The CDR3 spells CAWRGRNEKLFF. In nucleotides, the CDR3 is TGTGCCTGGAGGGGGAGGAATGAAAAACTGTTTTTT.

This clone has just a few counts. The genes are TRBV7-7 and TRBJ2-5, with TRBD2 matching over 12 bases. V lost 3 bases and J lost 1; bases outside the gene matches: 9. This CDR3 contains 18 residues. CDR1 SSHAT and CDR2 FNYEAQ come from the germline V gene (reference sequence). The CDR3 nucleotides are TGTGCCAGCAGCTTTCGGGCTAGCGGGGGGGCCCTCCAAGAGACCCAGTACTTC. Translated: CASSFRASGGALQETQYF.

The CDR3 nucleotides are TGTGCCAGCAGCTTAACGACTAGGAGTCAAAACATTCAGTACTTC. As protein: CASSLTTRSQNIQYF. The chain recombines TRBV7-2 with TRBJ2-4, with D perhaps matching TRBD2 (6 bases). This CDR3 is 15 amino acids long. V lost 2 bases and J lost 5, with 13 bases in between. Germline loops: CDR1 SGHTA, CDR2 FQGNSA.

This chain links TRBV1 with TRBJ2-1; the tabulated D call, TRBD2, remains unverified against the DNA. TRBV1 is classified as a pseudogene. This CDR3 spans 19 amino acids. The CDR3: CTSSQSPGLAGGVHNEQFF. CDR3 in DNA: TGCACCAGCAGCCAATCCCCGGGACTAGCGGGGGGAGTGCACAATGAGCAGTTCTTC.

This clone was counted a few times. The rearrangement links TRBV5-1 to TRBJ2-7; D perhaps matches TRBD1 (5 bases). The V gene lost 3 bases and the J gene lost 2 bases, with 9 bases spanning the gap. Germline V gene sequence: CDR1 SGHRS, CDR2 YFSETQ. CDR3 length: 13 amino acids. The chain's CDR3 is CASSYGQTYEQYF. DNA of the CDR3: TGCGCCAGCAGCTACGGACAAACCTACGAGCAGTACTTC.

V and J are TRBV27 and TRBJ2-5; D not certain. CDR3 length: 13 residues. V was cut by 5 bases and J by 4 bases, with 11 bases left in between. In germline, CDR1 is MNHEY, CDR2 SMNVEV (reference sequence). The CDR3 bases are TGTGCCAGCAGTGCAAGACTGGGAGAGACCCAGTACTTC. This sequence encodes CASSARLGETQYF.

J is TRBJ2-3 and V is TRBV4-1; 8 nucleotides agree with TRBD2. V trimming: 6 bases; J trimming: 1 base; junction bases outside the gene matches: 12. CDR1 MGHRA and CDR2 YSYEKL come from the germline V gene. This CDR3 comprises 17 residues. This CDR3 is CASSPNLAGGGTDTQYF. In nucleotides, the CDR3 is TGCGCCAGCAGTCCGAACCTAGCGGGCGGAGGCACAGATACGCAGTATTTT.